Each of the 24 T cell receptor beta chains below was sequenced from the same sample in a study of OX40 agonist ivuxolimab in advanced cancers. Some clones are missing from TCRdb's copy, which holds only in-frame ones; the method was immunoSEQ multiplex PCR. The repertoire consists of roughly 86,000 clones, with around 86% occurring once and the leading ten covering 1.5% to 2%. This specimen consisted of CD4+ or CD8+ T cells sorted from blood, obtained in a trial of the OX40 agonist ivuxolimab. These receptors were collected from an adult with an advanced solid tumor such as melanoma, head and neck, liver or kidney cancer.

V gene TRBV15 combines with J gene TRBJ1-6; 9 nucleotides align to TRBD1. After removal of 2 bases from V and 7 bases from J, the junction contained 9 bases not matched to a gene. CDR3 size: 17 residues. CDR1 is LNHNV and CDR2 is YYDKDF in the germline V gene (reference sequence). The CDR3 DNA is TGTGCCACCAGCAGACTCGGGACAGGGAGTCTGAATTCACCCCTCCACTTT. Translated, it gives CATSRLGTGSLNSPLHF.

The chain couples TRBV7-2 to TRBJ2-7; D may match TRBD1 or TRBD2 (6 bases each). CDR3 length: 16 residues. Per the germline V gene, CDR1 is SGHTA and CDR2 is FQGNSA. Deletions cut 3 bases from V and 7 bases from J, with 22 bases between. The DNA of the CDR3 is TGTGCCAGCAGCTTGGTATTGGGGGGCCCGACCGGAGAGCAGTACTTC. Residues: CASSLVLGGPTGEQYF. The whole variable domain, remainder taken from reference TRBV7-2 and TRBJ2-7, is GAGVSQSPSNKVTEKGKDVELRCDPISGHTALYWYRQSLGQGLEFLIYFQGNSAPDKSGLPSDRFSAERTGGSVSTLTIQRTQQEDSAVYLCASSLVLGGPTGEQYFGPGTRLTVT.

V usage is TRBV23-1 and J usage is TRBJ2-7; D perhaps matches TRBD1 (6 bases). TRBV23-1 belongs to the ORF category, with a function that is uncertain. The CDR3 length is 15 residues. V was pared by 1 base and J by 3 bases, with 13 bases between. The DNA for the CDR3 is TGCGCCAGCAGTCAATTCCCGGGACACGGCTACGAGCAGTACTTC. Amino acid sequence: CASSQFPGHGYEQYF.

The chain has TRBV7-2 and TRBJ2-1; D might be TRBD2 (5 bases). The CDR3 spans 13 residues. V was cut by 3 bases and J by 9 bases, with 12 bases left in between. Germline V lookup: CDR1 SGHTA, CDR2 FQGNSA. The CDR3 region is CASSFPPSIEQFF. The CDR3 DNA reads TGTGCCAGCAGCTTCCCCCCTAGCATTGAGCAGTTCTTC.

This clone occurred once. CDR3 sequence: CASSWGRNTEAFF. The CDR3 coding sequence is TGTGCCAGCAGCTGGGGACGGAACACTGAAGCTTTCTTT. The chain has TRBV5-8 and TRBJ1-1; D may be TRBD1 (5 bases). Germline lookup yields CDR1 SGHTS and CDR2 YDEGEE. Trimming shortened V by 3 bases and J by 1 base, and 7 bases separated the two germline ends. This CDR3 is built from 13 residues.

The rearrangement links TRBV30 to TRBJ1-4, with TRBD1 as a possible D gene (6 bases). Germline-derived CDR1 and CDR2 are GTSNPN and SVGIG (reference sequence). CDR3 size: 13 residues. Trimming took off 2 bases at V and 8 bases at J, with 12 bases between the two ends. The CDR3 DNA follows: TGTGCCTGGAGTCCAGGGACATTCGAAAAACTGTTTTTT. This translates into CAWSPGTFEKLFF.

J is TRBJ1-6 and V is TRBV14; D ambiguous. CDR1 and CDR2 (germline): SGHDN, FVKESK. The CDR3 length is 17 residues. V lost 6 bases, J lost 4 bases, and 19 bases lay in between. The CDR3 DNA reads TGTGCCAGCAGTCCGACCCCCGGACGGAGGTATAATTCACCCCTCCACTTT. Its protein is CASSPTPGRRYNSPLHF.

The chain has TRBV7-2 and TRBJ2-5; possible D gene TRBD1, 6 bases. This CDR3 is built from 14 residues. Germline assignment: CDR1 SGHTA and CDR2 FQGNSA. The V end lost 2 bases, the J end lost 4 bases, and 11 bases lay between the germline ends. CDR3 coding DNA: TGTGCCAGCAGCTTACCCGGACAGCCAGAGACCCAGTACTTC. It codes for CASSLPGQPETQYF.

The chain is built from TRBV7-2 and TRBJ2-7; D might be TRBD2 (6 bases). Germline values: CDR1 SGHTA, CDR2 FQGNSA. This CDR3 has 13 residues. Trimming removed 5 bases at V and 2 bases at J, with 10 bases between. The chain's CDR3 is CASSPGAPYEQYF. The CDR3 DNA reads as TGTGCCAGCAGCCCGGGAGCCCCCTACGAGCAGTACTTC.

This clone was observed a handful of times. CDR3 in amino acids: CASSFGGRNQPQHF. DNA for the CDR3: TGTGCCAGCAGTTTTGGCGGGCGCAATCAGCCCCAGCATTTT. The genes are TRBV28 and TRBJ1-5; D is uncertain. Trimming pared 3 bases from V and 2 bases from J, leaving 8 bases between. Looked up from germline, CDR1 is MDHEN and CDR2 is SYDVKM. The CDR3 runs to 14 residues.

This clone has only one observation. The rearrangement uses TRBV5-1 and TRBJ1-1; TRBD1 matches at 7 bases. The ends lost 3 bases at V and 1 base at J; junction bases unmatched: 3. In germline, CDR1 is SGHRS, CDR2 YFSETQ. This CDR3 region has 14 residues. The CDR3 nucleotides read TGCGCCAGCAGCTCGGGACAGCCGAACACTGAAGCTTTCTTT. Encoded protein: CASSSGQPNTEAFF. Supplemented by reference TRBV5-1 and TRBJ1-1, the full variable domain reads KAGVTQTPRYLIKTRGQQVTLSCSPISGHRSVSWYQQTPGQGLQFLFEYFSETQRNKGNFPGRFSGRQFSNSRSEMNVSTLELGDSALYLCASSSGQPNTEAFFGQGTRLTVV.

The rearrangement uses TRBV7-2 and TRBJ2-5; D could derive from TRBD1 or TRBD2 (6 bases each). CDR1 and CDR2 from the germline V gene are SGHTA and FQGNSA. Trimming took off 2 bases at V and 5 bases at J, with 15 bases between the two ends. The CDR3 has 15 residues. The CDR3 bases are TGTGCCAGCAGCTTAATCCCGCCCGGGGGCGAGACCCAGTACTTC. This translates into CASSLIPPGGETQYF.

This chain connects TRBV5-1 to TRBJ1-2, with TRBD1 matching 9 bases. From germline, CDR1 is SGHRS and CDR2 YFSETQ. The CDR3 is made up of 17 amino acids. V dropped 2 bases and J dropped 3; count of bases not matched to a gene: 11. CDR3 sequence: CASSFFSMGQGDYGYTF. DNA for the CDR3: TGCGCCAGCAGCTTTTTTTCTATGGGACAGGGTGACTATGGCTACACCTTC.

The gene calls are TRBV20-1 and TRBJ2-1, with no clear D. Germline CDR1 and CDR2: DFQATT and SNEGSKA (reference sequence). This CDR3 spans 11 amino acids. V was trimmed by 0 bases and J by 9 bases, leaving 6 bases between them. The CDR3 loop reads CSAREDFEQFF. The DNA of the CDR3 is TGCAGTGCTAGAGAGGATTTTGAGCAGTTCTTC.

CDR3 loop: CASTGGTAEAFF. In DNA form, the CDR3 reads TGTGCCAGCACGGGCGGGACAGCTGAAGCTTTCTTT. The chain employs TRBV27 and TRBJ1-1; TRBD1 aligns across 7 bases. This CDR3 is 12 amino acids long. Germline trimming cut 7 bases from V and 6 bases from J; bases unmatched to any gene: 5. Germline V lookup: CDR1 MNHEY, CDR2 SMNVEV (reference sequence).

The CDR3 here is CASSPTGGREHTIYF. Here the CDR3 DNA reads TGTGCCAGCAGCCCGACAGGGGGCAGGGAGCACACCATATATTTT. J is TRBJ1-3 and V is TRBV7-9, with TRBD1 identical over 10 bases. CDR3 length: 15 residues. Germline CDR1 is SEHNR and CDR2 is FQNEAQ (reference sequence). V trimming: 5 bases; J trimming: 8 bases; junction bases outside the gene matches: 9.

The J gene is TRBJ2-5, the V gene TRBV28; maybe TRBD2 (6 bases). Trimming stripped 6 bases from V and 5 bases from J, with 13 bases between. This CDR3 contains 13 residues. The germline V gene encodes CDR1 MDHEN and CDR2 SYDVKM. The DNA for the CDR3 is TGTGCCAGCAGACTAGGAGGGAGGGAGACCCAGTACTTC. Its protein is CASRLGGRETQYF.

The chain has TRBV15 and TRBJ2-2; 10 positions agree with TRBD2. Trimming at V came to 0 bases and at J to 4 bases, leaving 8 bases not matched to a gene. From germline, CDR1 is LNHNV and CDR2 YYDKDF (reference sequence). This CDR3 comprises 18 residues. In DNA, the CDR3 is TGTGCCACCAGCAGAGATGGGGTCAAGCGGGGGGGCACCGGGGAGCTGTTTTTT. Residues: CATSRDGVKRGGTGELFF.

The chain employs TRBV2 and TRBJ2-2; D unresolved. The V and J ends lost 7 bases and 0 bases respectively, with 9 bases between them. Germline CDR1 and CDR2: SNHLY and FYNNEI. The CDR3 spans 14 residues. Here the CDR3 reads CASTTWTNTGELFF. The CDR3 DNA reads TGTGCCAGCACAACGTGGACGAACACCGGGGAGCTGTTTTTT.

The CDR3 loop reads CASSLLGQGARGANVLTF. The CDR3 DNA sequence: TGCGCCAGCAGCTTGTTGGGACAGGGGGCGAGAGGGGCCAACGTCCTGACTTTC. The rearrangement uses TRBV5-1 and TRBJ2-6; 12 bases agree with TRBD1. The CDR3 is made up of 18 amino acids. The germline gives CDR1 SGHRS, CDR2 YFSETQ. V lost 1 base, J lost 4 bases, and 6 bases stayed unmatched.

The chain uses TRBV7-2 and TRBJ1-5; the match to TRBD1 covers 10 bases. CDR1 and CDR2 from the germline V gene are SGHTA and FQGNSA. The trim removed 0 bases at V and 11 bases at J, leaving 7 bases unmatched. The CDR3 has 15 residues. The CDR3 here is CASSLAMMGQGTQHF. As DNA, the CDR3 is TGTGCCAGCAGCTTAGCCATGATGGGACAGGGGACCCAGCATTTT.

This chain connects TRBV5-1 to TRBJ2-2; D not certain. CDR1 and CDR2 (germline): SGHRS, YFSETQ. The CDR3 extends over 11 amino acids. V lost 2 bases and J lost 8, with 4 bases in between. The CDR3 here is CASSLPGELFF. CDR3 nucleotide sequence: TGCGCCAGCAGCTTACCAGGGGAGCTGTTTTTT.

This clone was counted only a few times. This rearrangement joins TRBV9 to TRBJ2-3; D may correspond to TRBD1 or TRBD2 (5 bases each). CDR3 length: 15 residues. CDR1 SGDLS and CDR2 YYNGEE come from the germline V gene. Trimming removed 2 bases at V and 8 bases at J, with 18 bases between. CDR3 DNA: TGTGCCAGCAGCGTCTCTAGCAGTCTTGGGGGTACGCAGTATTTT. This codes for CASSVSSSLGGTQYF.

This sequence joins TRBV18 and TRBJ2-6; 12 bases line up with TRBD1. J gave up 3 bases and V 1 base, and 4 bases lay outside the gene matches. Germline loops: CDR1 KGHSH, CDR2 LQKENI. The length of the CDR3 is 18 residues. The CDR3 bases are TGTGCCAGCTCACCACTCGGGACAGGGGGCTTTGGGGCCAACGTCCTGACTTTC. Translated: CASSPLGTGGFGANVLTF.